This T cell receptor (beta chain) originates from a study of blood T cell repertoires in COVID-19. For the study at large: Samples taken during acute and convalescent COVID-19 were collected in the United States, Italy and Spain.

As originally analysed: Quantification of nucleated cells was approximated via reference gene primer amplification. Data came from immunoSEQ multiplex PCR; TCRdb stores just in-frame clones and leaves some out. V, J and clone size are those of that table, while D and trimming were read from the DNA. The sample shows roughly 68,000 clones, approximately 88% of them seen only once. The receptor was isolated from a man aged 50 or older with active COVID-19. Sample: peripheral blood.

The CDR3 bases are TGCGCCAGCAGCACGGGACACTCCCAAGAGACCCAGTACTTC. Amino acid sequence: CASSTGHSQETQYF. The V call is TRBV5-1, the J call TRBJ2-5; D may be TRBD1 (6 bases). Germline V gene data show CDR1 as SGHRS and CDR2 as YFSETQ. The CDR3 covers 14 residues. V was trimmed by 4 bases and J by 1 base, leaving 11 bases between them.